This is a list of T cell receptor beta chains from one sample in a study of cytomegalovirus exposure and HLA in healthy donors. Some clones are missing from TCRdb's copy, which holds only in-frame ones; the method was immunoSEQ multiplex PCR. Among 85,000 to 120,000 clones listed, roughly three quarters were seen once. The sample consisted of PBMCs. The receptors were gathered from a male donor in good health and CMV-seropositive. Each CDR3 is given with its conserved first and last residue. D genes are given only for firm matches. Clone size is given for some rows only: seen once, a few or many times, or a class if the clone is expanded.

>TRBV23-1|-|-|TRBJ1-1
TGCGCCAGCAGTCGGAAGGAGAGCGAAACTGAAGCTTTCTTT
CASSRKESETEAFF
>TRBV7-7|few|TRBD2|TRBJ2-5
TGTGCCAGCAGCCCGGGGGGGGGCCAAGAGACCCAGTACTTC
CASSPGGGQETQYF
>TRBV5-1|-|TRBD1|TRBJ1-1
TGCGCCAGCAGCTTGGATCCAGGGGGCCTGAACACTGAAGCTTTCTTT
CASSLDPGGLNTEAFF
>TRBV15|-|TRBD2|TRBJ2-5
TGTGCCACCACGATCGGGAGGGGGTCAGAGACCCAGTACTTC
CATTIGRGSETQYF
>TRBV9|-|-|TRBJ1-6
TGTGCCAGCAGCGGTACAGGGACCCAATCACCCCTCCACTTT
CASSGTGTQSPLHF
>TRBV5-1|-|TRBD1|TRBJ2-1
TGCGCCAGCAGCTTGGCCGGGACAGGGGTCACCAATGAGCAGTTCTTC
CASSLAGTGVTNEQFF
>TRBV25-1|few|TRBD2|TRBJ2-3
TGTGCCAGCAAGGGAGGGACAGATACGCAGTATTTT
CASKGGTDTQYF
>TRBV29-1|-|-|TRBJ2-5
TGCAGCGTTGAAGAGTACTCGATACAGAAAGAGACCCAGTACTTC
CSVEEYSIQKETQYF
>TRBV29-1|few|-|TRBJ1-1
TGCAGCCTTTCGACAGCAATGAACACTGAAGCTTTCTTT
CSLSTAMNTEAFF
>TRBV19|once|TRBD1|TRBJ2-3
TGTGCCAGTAGCAGAGGGACAGGGGGTACAGATACGCAGTATTTT
CASSRGTGGTDTQYF
>TRBV28|-|-|TRBJ1-1
TGTGCCAGCAGTTCCCCAGTGAACACTGAAGCTTTCTTT
CASSSPVNTEAFF
>TRBV7-2|-|TRBD2|TRBJ2-3
TGTGCCAGCAGCTCCGGACTAGGGAGCACAGATACGCAGTATTTT
CASSSGLGSTDTQYF
>TRBV7-3|-|TRBD2|TRBJ2-1
TGTGCCAGCAGCTTAAGAGGGACGTACGGGACTAGCGGGAGTACGGAGCAGTTCTTC
CASSLRGTYGTSGSTEQFF
>TRBV30|-|-|TRBJ2-3
TGTGCCTGGAGTGTCCTCCTGGCGGGTGCAGATACGCAGTATTTT
CAWSVLLAGADTQYF
>TRBV29-1|-|TRBD2|TRBJ2-1
TGCAGCGTGACCCGACTAGCTGTATACAATGAGCAGTTCTTC
CSVTRLAVYNEQFF
>TRBV11-2|-|TRBD2|TRBJ2-5
TGTGCCAGCAGCTCCGTAGCGGGAGGGGACCAAGAGACCCAGTACTTC
CASSSVAGGDQETQYF
>TRBV29-1|-|-|TRBJ1-4
TGCAGCGTTGAAGATCGGGGGGGCGCGGGTGAAAAACTGTTTTTT
CSVEDRGGAGEKLFF
>TRBV7-9|-|-|TRBJ1-3
TGTTCCAGCAGCTTCACAGGACGCTCTGGAAACACCATATATTTT
CSSSFTGRSGNTIYF
>TRBV4-3|-|TRBD1|TRBJ1-2
TGCGCCAGCAGCCAAGGGGATCCCAAGAGCCTCCGGGACAGATATGGCTACACCTTC
CASSQGDPKSLRDRYGYTF
>TRBV5-1|once|TRBD2|TRBJ2-3
TGCGCCAGCAGCTTCCCCAGCGGGAGGGGCACAGATACGCAGTATTTT
CASSFPSGRGTDTQYF
>TRBV7-2|-|TRBD2|TRBJ2-4
TGTGCCAGCAGCCCAGTTCTGCGGGAGGGTCCGACTAGAAACATTCAGTACTTC
CASSPVLREGPTRNIQYF
>TRBV11-3|-|-|TRBJ2-2
TGTGCCAGCAGCTCCTCCCCTATCGGCGGGGAGCTGTTTTTT
CASSSSPIGGELFF
>TRBV9|-|-|TRBJ1-1
TGTGCCAGCAGCGTAGAAGCGGGGGCCGAAGCTTTCTTT
CASSVEAGAEAFF
>TRBV7-9|-|TRBD1|TRBJ1-2
TGTGCCAGCAGCTTAGCCTACTCGGACAGGGAGAATGGCTACACCTTC
CASSLAYSDRENGYTF